The 21 T cell receptor beta chains presented below share a single source sample, sequenced in a study of cytomegalovirus exposure and HLA in healthy donors. PCR used 60 Vbeta primers and 13 Jbeta primers. Only in-frame clones appear in the TCRdb table, and some are missing; sequencing was by immunoSEQ multiplex PCR. The sample has about 150,000 clones; roughly 70% are singletons. The sample consisted of PBMCs. The receptors shown here come from a male donor in good health and CMV-seronegative.

The CDR3, as DNA: TGTGCCAGCAGCTGGAGGACAGCAAACTATGGCTACACCTTC. As protein: CASSWRTANYGYTF. This chain connects TRBV5-6 to TRBJ1-2, with D maybe TRBD1 (6 bases). V gave up 3 bases and J gave up 2 bases, with 11 bases separating them. The CDR3 spans 14 residues. Germline-derived CDR1 and CDR2 are SGHDT and YYEEEE.

V usage is TRBV15 and J usage is TRBJ1-5; maybe TRBD1 (6 bases). Trimming took off 5 bases at V and 7 bases at J, with 21 bases between the two ends. Germline V lookup: CDR1 LNHNV, CDR2 YYDKDF (reference sequence). The CDR3 spans 16 residues. The CDR3 sequence: CATSLYRGAPEQPQHF. In DNA form, the CDR3 reads TGTGCCACCAGCCTTTACCGGGGGGCCCCTGAACAGCCCCAGCATTTT.

The chain uses TRBV10-3 and TRBJ1-1; 7 bases align to TRBD1. From germline, CDR1 is ENHRY and CDR2 SYGVKD. V shed 10 bases and J 8 bases; nucleotides not matched to a gene: 19. CDR3 length: 15 amino acids. CDR3 protein: CATLRTGPPSTEAFF. In nucleotides, the CDR3 is TGTGCCACCCTTCGGACAGGCCCCCCTAGTACCGAAGCTTTCTTT.

The genes are TRBV19 and TRBJ2-7; a possible D gene is TRBD1 (5 bases). Germline CDR1 and CDR2: LNHDA and SQIVND (reference sequence). Trimming pared 8 bases from V and 3 bases from J, leaving 11 bases between. CDR3 length equals 12 residues. Written as DNA, the CDR3 is TGTGCCAGTCGGCAGGGCCTCTACGAGCAGTACTTC. Protein: CASRQGLYEQYF. Full variable domain (outside the CDR3, taken from reference TRBV19 and TRBJ2-7): DGGITQSPKYLFRKEGQNVTLSCEQNLNHDAMYWYRQDPGQGLRLIYYSQIVNDFQKGDIAEGYSVSREKKESFPLTVTSAQKNPTAFYLCASRQGLYEQYFGPGTRLTVT.

The V gene is TRBV5-1, the J gene TRBJ1-2; D uncertain. The CDR3 is 12 residues long. The V gene's germline CDR1 is SGHRS and CDR2 YFSETQ. V was shortened by 2 bases and J by 8 bases, with 10 bases between the two germline ends. Here the CDR3 reads CASSFGEYGYTF. The CDR3 DNA reads TGCGCCAGCAGCTTCGGGGAGTACGGCTACACCTTC.

The chain combines TRBV7-3 with TRBJ1-1; the D gene is possibly TRBD1 (6 bases). The CDR3 loop spans 15 amino acids. Germline V gene sequence: CDR1 SGHTA, CDR2 FQGTGA. Trimming cost V 2 bases and J 3 bases, with 13 bases left between them. CDR3 coding DNA: TGTGCCAGCAGCTTATGGGCAGGGGCGGACACTGAAGCTTTCTTT. As protein: CASSLWAGADTEAFF.

The V and J genes are TRBV19 and TRBJ2-7; 11 bases match TRBD1. V was clipped by 4 bases and J by 3 bases; unmatched bases: 8. The V gene's germline CDR1 is LNHDA and CDR2 SQIVND (reference sequence). There are 16 residues in the CDR3. CDR3 amino acids: CASSTSGTGGVYEQYF. CDR3 sequence (DNA): TGTGCCAGTAGTACCTCCGGGACAGGGGGGGTCTACGAGCAGTACTTC. Drawing the rest from reference TRBV19 and TRBJ2-7, the complete variable domain is DGGITQSPKYLFRKEGQNVTLSCEQNLNHDAMYWYRQDPGQGLRLIYYSQIVNDFQKGDIAEGYSVSREKKESFPLTVTSAQKNPTAFYLCASSTSGTGGVYEQYFGPGTRLTVT.

The V gene is TRBV28, the J gene TRBJ1-3; 7 nucleotides align to TRBD1. The CDR3 covers 15 residues. J lost 0 bases, V lost 6 bases, and 5 bases had no gene match. Germline V gene sequence: CDR1 MDHEN, CDR2 SYDVKM. The CDR3 here is CASSPGQLSGNTIYF. CDR3 coding DNA: TGTGCCAGCAGCCCGGGACAGCTCTCTGGAAACACCATATATTTT.

The chain recombines TRBV7-2 with TRBJ2-1; maybe TRBD2 (6 bases). Germline-derived CDR1 and CDR2 are SGHTA and FQGNSA. This CDR3 contains 15 residues. V gave up 6 bases and J gave up 0 bases, with 12 bases separating them. The CDR3 here is CASRLTGGSYNEQFF. The CDR3 DNA follows: TGTGCCAGCAGGTTGACCGGGGGCTCCTACAATGAGCAGTTCTTC.

The gene calls are TRBV6-5 and TRBJ2-5; D possibly corresponds to TRBD2 (6 bases). Germline CDR1 is MNHEY and CDR2 is SVGAGI. Trimming left V 6 bases short and J 7 bases short, with 9 bases between. This CDR3 region has 11 residues. CDR3 in DNA: TGTGCCAGCAGCTTGGGAGGGACCCAGTACTTC. This gives the protein CASSLGGTQYF.

This CDR3 is CAIRGSETLEQYF. The CDR3 bases are TGTGCCATCAGAGGTAGCGAGACTCTCGAGCAGTACTTC. The genes are TRBV10-3 and TRBJ2-7; maybe TRBD2 (5 bases). Germline V lookup: CDR1 ENHRY, CDR2 SYGVKD. The CDR3 loop spans 13 amino acids. Between the trimmed V and J ends, which lost 6 bases and 6 bases, there was a span of 15 bases.

This clone appeared once. V and J are TRBV6-6 and TRBJ1-1; D is possibly TRBD1 (5 bases). Trimming took off 9 bases at V and 1 base at J, with 9 bases between the two ends. CDR3 length: 12 residues. The germline V gene has CDR1 MNHNY and CDR2 SVGAGI (reference sequence). In DNA, the CDR3 is TGTGCCAGTTGCAGGGCGAACACTGAAGCTTTCTTT. Translated, it gives CASCRANTEAFF.

This chain joins TRBV28 and TRBJ1-2, with 8 bases fitting TRBD1. V lost 5 bases and J lost 6; bases outside the gene matches: 5. Germline CDR1 is MDHEN and CDR2 is SYDVKM. The CDR3 runs 13 residues. The DNA for the CDR3 is TGTGCCAGCAGTCACCGGACAGGGAATGGCTACACCTTC. This codes for CASSHRTGNGYTF.

The rearrangement joins TRBV7-9 to TRBJ2-1; the match to TRBD1 covers 11 bases. The germline CDR1 and CDR2 sequences are SEHNR and FQNEAQ (reference sequence). This CDR3 region has 17 residues. After removal of 8 bases from V and 0 bases from J, the junction contained 9 bases not matched to a gene. CDR3 sequence reads: CASLGTGGSGSYNEQFF. The DNA for the CDR3 is TGTGCCAGCCTAGGGACAGGGGGAAGCGGCTCCTACAATGAGCAGTTCTTC.

A remark on this clone: At one end, the junction sequence differs from germline, possibly due to a read error. The chain carries TRBV6-1 and TRBJ1-4; 9 bases are a match to TRBD1. The germline V gene has CDR1 MNHNS and CDR2 SASEGT. This CDR3 contains 15 residues. The CDR3: CVSSEAGTGREKLFF. The CDR3 nucleotides read TGTGTCAGCAGTGAAGCCGGGACAGGGAGGGAAAAACTGTTTTTT.

The chain links TRBV19 to TRBJ2-2; maybe TRBD1 (5 bases). Deletions cut 5 bases from V and 1 base from J, with 14 bases between. This CDR3 comprises 16 residues. Per the germline V gene, CDR1 is LNHDA and CDR2 is SQIVND (reference sequence). CDR3 DNA: TGTGCCAGTAGTTACCGCAGGGCTGTGAACACCGGGGAGCTGTTTTTT. Translating gives CASSYRRAVNTGELFF.

This sequence joins TRBV7-2 and TRBJ2-5; D not resolved. Germline V gives CDR1 SGHTA, CDR2 FQGNSA. V was shortened by 2 bases and J by 5 bases, with 9 bases between the two germline ends. This CDR3 spans 13 amino acids. This CDR3 is CASSLSSDETQYF. In nucleotides, the CDR3 is TGTGCCAGCAGCTTATCATCAGATGAGACCCAGTACTTC.

This clone has a single count. An end of the junction differs from the germline gene, which may be a read error. This chain connects TRBV5-1 to TRBJ1-1, with D unresolved. The germline CDR1 and CDR2 sequences are SGHRS and YFSETQ. The CDR3 extends over 15 amino acids. The DNA of the CDR3 is TGTGCCAGCAGCTCGAGGCCGGCCCGGAACACTGAAGCTTTCTTT. It codes for CASSSRPARNTEAFF.

The chain carries TRBV7-9 and TRBJ2-7, with D unresolved. V shed 2 bases and J shed 3 bases, with 11 bases lying between them. Germline CDR1 reads SEHNR; CDR2 reads FQNEAQ (reference sequence). CDR3 length: 14 residues. This chain's CDR3 is CASSLLDVDYEQYF. The CDR3 DNA reads as TGTGCCAGCAGCTTACTAGACGTGGACTACGAGCAGTACTTC.

The chain is built from TRBV27 and TRBJ1-1, with 7 bases fitting TRBD1. The CDR3 has 17 amino acids. Germline V gene lookup returns CDR1 MNHEY and CDR2 SMNVEV (reference sequence). J lost 1 base, V lost 4 bases, and 12 bases had no gene match. The DNA of the CDR3 is TGTGCCAGCAGTTCGACCTACACAGGGGTGGAGAACACTGAAGCTTTCTTT. This gives the protein CASSSTYTGVENTEAFF.

The rearrangement uses TRBV10-3 and TRBJ1-1, with TRBD1 matching over 8 bases. The ends lost 6 bases at V and 6 bases at J; junction bases unmatched: 6. The CDR3 sequence is 13 residues long. In germline, CDR1 is ENHRY, CDR2 SYGVKD. In DNA form, the CDR3 reads TGTGCCATCAGGCCCGGACAGGGCGCTGAAGCTTTCTTT. This translates into CAIRPGQGAEAFF.